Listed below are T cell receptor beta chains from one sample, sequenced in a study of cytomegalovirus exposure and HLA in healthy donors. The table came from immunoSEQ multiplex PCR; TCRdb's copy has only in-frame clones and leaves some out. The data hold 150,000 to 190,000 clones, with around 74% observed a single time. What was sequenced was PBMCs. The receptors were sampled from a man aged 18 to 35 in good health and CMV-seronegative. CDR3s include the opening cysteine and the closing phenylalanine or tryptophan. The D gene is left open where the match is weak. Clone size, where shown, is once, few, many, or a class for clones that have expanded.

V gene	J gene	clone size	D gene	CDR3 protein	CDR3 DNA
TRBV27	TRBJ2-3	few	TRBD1	CASSPGTGGPDTQYF	TGTGCCAGCAGTCCCGGGACAGGGGGCCCAGATACGCAGTATTTT
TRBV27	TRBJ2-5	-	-	CASSLSDRERETQYF	TGTGCCAGCAGTTTATCGGACCGGGAGAGAGAGACCCAGTACTTC
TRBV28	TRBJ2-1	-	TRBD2	CASSSLAGGPNEQFF	TGTGCCAGCAGTTCACTAGCGGGAGGGCCCAATGAGCAGTTCTTC
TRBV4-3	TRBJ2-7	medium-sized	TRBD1	CASSQEYGTGGYEQYF	TGCGCCAGCAGCCAAGAGTACGGGACAGGGGGCTACGAGCAGTACTTC
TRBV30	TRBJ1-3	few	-	CAWGGDPVMGNTIYF	TGTGCCTGGGGGGGGGATCCAGTCATGGGAAACACCATATATTTT
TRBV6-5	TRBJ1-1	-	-	CASSYSYQGSEAFF	TGTGCCAGCAGTTACTCGTATCAGGGGAGTGAAGCTTTCTTT
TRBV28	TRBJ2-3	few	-	CASDGDTDTQYF	TGTGCCAGCGACGGAGACACAGATACGCAGTATTTT
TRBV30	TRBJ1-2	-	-	CAWSTTGTTGYTF	TGTGCCTGGAGTACTACCGGGACAACGGGCTACACCTTC
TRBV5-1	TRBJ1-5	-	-	CASSLAGRDQPQHF	TGCGCCAGCAGCTTGGCGGGGAGGGACCAGCCCCAGCATTTT
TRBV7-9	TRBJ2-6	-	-	CSSSPSTGIFESGANVLTF	TGTTCCAGCAGCCCCAGCACGGGAATCTTTGAATCTGGGGCCAACGTCCTGACTTTC
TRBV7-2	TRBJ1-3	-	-	CASSLGQGYGGNTIYF	TGTGCCAGCAGCTTAGGTCAGGGATACGGTGGAAACACCATATATTTT
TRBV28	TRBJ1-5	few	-	CASSTDRPYSNQPQHF	TGTGCCAGCAGTACCGACAGACCTTATAGCAATCAGCCCCAGCATTTT
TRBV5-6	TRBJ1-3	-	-	CASTHSGGSRNTIYF	TGTGCCAGCACCCATAGCGGAGGTTCCAGAAACACCATATATTTT
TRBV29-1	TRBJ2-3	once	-	CSVEEDWPFTDTQYF	TGCAGCGTTGAAGAGGACTGGCCGTTCACAGATACGCAGTATTTT
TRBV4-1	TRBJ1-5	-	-	CASSQVGALEQPQHF	TGCGCCAGCAGCCAAGTTGGAGCCCTCGAGCAGCCCCAGCATTTT
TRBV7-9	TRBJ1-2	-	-	CASSLLLTRGYTF	TGTGCCAGCAGCTTATTATTGACTCGGGGCTACACCTTC
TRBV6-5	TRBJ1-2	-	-	CASSPTGLDGYTF	TGTGCCAGCAGTCCTACAGGGCTGGATGGCTACACCTTC
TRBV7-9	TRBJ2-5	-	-	CASRPGALAQETQYF	TGTGCCAGCAGACCAGGCGCCCTAGCTCAAGAGACCCAGTACTTC
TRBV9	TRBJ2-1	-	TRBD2	CASSVVGRATYNEQFF	TGTGCCAGCAGCGTAGTCGGGAGGGCCACCTACAATGAGCAGTTCTTC
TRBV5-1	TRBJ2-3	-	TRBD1	CASSSTGTDTQYF	TGCGCCAGCAGCTCGACAGGGACAGATACGCAGTATTTT
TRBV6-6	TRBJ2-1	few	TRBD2	CASSWSGRGGNEQFF	TGTGCCAGCAGTTGGAGCGGGAGGGGGGGCAATGAGCAGTTCTTC
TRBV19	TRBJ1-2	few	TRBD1	CASRRGQGASSNYGYTF	TGTGCCAGTAGGAGGGGACAGGGGGCTTCTTCTAACTATGGCTACACCTTC
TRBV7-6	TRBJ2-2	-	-	CASSLEVAAYTGELFF	TGTGCCAGCAGCTTAGAGGTAGCGGCCTACACCGGGGAGCTGTTTTTT
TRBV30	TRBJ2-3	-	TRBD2	CAWSREGTDTQYF	TGTGCCTGGAGTCGGGAGGGAACAGATACGCAGTATTTT
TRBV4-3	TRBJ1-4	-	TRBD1	CASSHSGGPSEKLFF	TGCGCCAGCAGCCATTCAGGGGGCCCTTCTGAAAAACTGTTTTTT
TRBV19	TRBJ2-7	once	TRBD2	CASSSDQAGGYEQYF	TGTGCCAGTAGCTCGGATCAAGCGGGGGGCTACGAGCAGTACTTC
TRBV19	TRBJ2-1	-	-	CASNPSSYNEQFF	TGTGCCAGTAATCCGAGCTCCTACAATGAGCAGTTCTTC
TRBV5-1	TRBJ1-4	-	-	CASSFERVNEKLFF	TGCGCCAGCAGCTTCGAACGGGTTAATGAAAAACTGTTTTTT
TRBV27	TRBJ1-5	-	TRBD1	CASSFGRGSNQPQHF	TGTGCCAGCAGTTTCGGCAGGGGGAGCAATCAGCCCCAGCATTTT
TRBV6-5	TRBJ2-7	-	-	CASSGSGASYEQYF	TGTGCCAGCAGTGGGAGCGGAGCCTCCTACGAGCAGTACTTC
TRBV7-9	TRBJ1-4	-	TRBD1	CASSRAGQGEDGKLFF	TGTGCCAGCAGCCGAGCGGGACAGGGGGAGGACGGAAAACTGTTTTTT
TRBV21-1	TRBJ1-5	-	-	CASSARWQGARKRQPQHF	TGTGCCAGCAGCGCAAGGTGGCAGGGGGCGCGGAAGCGTCAGCCCCAGCATTTT
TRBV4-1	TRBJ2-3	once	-	CASSQVVTGITDTQYF	TGCGCCAGCAGCCAAGTAGTAACAGGAATCACAGATACGCAGTATTTT
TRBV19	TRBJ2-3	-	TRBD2	CASSMREGLADTQYF	TGTGCCAGTAGTATGCGGGAGGGCCTCGCAGATACGCAGTATTTT
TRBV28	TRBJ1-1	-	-	CASKLTVPNTEAFF	TGTGCCAGCAAGTTGACAGTACCGAACACTGAAGCTTTCTTT
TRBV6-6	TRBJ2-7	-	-	CASSYRAGLRYEQYF	TGTGCCAGCAGTTACAGGGCAGGACTGCGCTACGAGCAGTACTTC
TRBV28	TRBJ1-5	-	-	CASRRPNQPQHF	TGTGCCAGCAGGAGGCCCAATCAGCCCCAGCATTTT
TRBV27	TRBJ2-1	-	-	CASNRAGPSYNEQFF	TGTGCCAGCAACCGAGCGGGTCCCTCCTACAATGAGCAGTTCTTC
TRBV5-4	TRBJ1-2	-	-	CASSFIGPGANYGYTF	TGTGCCAGCAGCTTTATCGGCCCGGGAGCTAACTATGGCTACACCTTC
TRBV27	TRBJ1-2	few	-	CASSPTANYGYTF	TGTGCCAGCAGCCCGACAGCAAACTATGGCTACACCTTC